This T cell receptor (beta chain) was sequenced in a study of OX40 agonist ivuxolimab in advanced cancers. On the study more broadly: Cancers in dose escalation were hepatocellular, melanoma, renal cell and head and neck. A partial response was reached by three patients: one with hepatocellular carcinoma and two with cutaneous melanoma. Notes on the study in general: Dosing at 0.1 to 3.0 mg/kg was accompanied by clonal expansion of CD4+ and CD8+ blood T cells by week 6.

At cycle 4 day 1, cycle 7 day 1, and baseline, blood was sampled. CDR1 and CDR2 (germline): SGHAT, FQNNGV. V was clipped by 4 bases and J by 7 bases, with 14 bases between them. The CDR3 is 13 amino acids. The data were produced by immunoSEQ multiplex PCR, yet TCRdb's version contains in-frame clones alone and is incomplete. This table has 8,000 to 10,000 clones, roughly 70% appearing once. Turning to this clone: Its antigen is unknown.

The chain carries TRBV11-2 and TRBJ2-7; either TRBD1 or TRBD2 may supply D (7 bases each). This receptor was identified in an adult with an advanced solid tumor such as melanoma, head and neck, liver or kidney cancer. This specimen was CD4+ or CD8+ T cells sorted from blood, taken in a trial of the OX40 agonist ivuxolimab. The CDR3 protein is CASSSIRGGEQYF. As DNA, the CDR3 is TGTGCCAGCAGCTCCATCAGGGGGGGAGAGCAGTACTTC.